The source of this T cell receptor beta chain is a study of shared clonotypes between healthy human individuals. Across the whole study: CD4 naive and memory got three plates each, CD8 naive two, CD8 memory one.

Original handling: ImmunoSEQ output held junction-only sequences without quality scores, so filtering differed. The repertoire was sequenced with immunoSEQ multiplex PCR; TCRdb's copy has only in-frame clones and lacks some. V and J calls plus clone size are reproduced from that table; the DNA served to infer D and trimming. The sample lists hundreds of thousands of clones; about 96% were seen once. The V end lost 4 bases, the J end lost 8 bases, and 12 bases lay between the germline ends. The CDR3 is 13 residues long. Germline V gene data show CDR1 as SGHDN and CDR2 as FVKESK. Naive CD8 cells, CD45RO-negative and positively selected for CCR7, excluded terminally differentiated effector memory CD45RA+ cells.

The receptor was derived from a woman under 40 in good health. The chain has TRBV14 and TRBJ2-4; a possible D gene is TRBD2 (6 bases). Specimen: naive CD8+ T cells sorted from blood. CDR3 sequence (DNA): TGTGCCAGCAGCCCCGGGACTCGGGACATTCAGTACTTC. Protein: CASSPGTRDIQYF.